Described below is a single T cell receptor beta chain sequence and its context. Its antigen is still unknown. Treatment denoted: 19 received Ad26.COV2.S at low or high dose, single or two shots; roughly 5 received placebo; per-sample allocation not given. Sampling happened 63 days after the first vaccine or placebo injection. This record belongs to a study of Ad26.COV2.S vaccination and SARS-CoV-2 variants. Points from the study as a whole: The study found similar non-spike TCR breadth in vaccine and placebo recipients.

Germline loops: CDR1 SQVTM, CDR2 ANQGSEA. The CDR3 runs to 16 residues. Between the trimmed V and J ends, which lost 4 bases and 3 bases, there was a span of 21 bases. Measured with immunoSEQ multiplex PCR; TCRdb has only the in-frame clones, and not every one. The sample has 300,000 to 350,000 clones; 85% to 90% are singletons. Sequencing was performed on peripheral blood, taken in a trial of Ad26.COV2.S vaccine versus placebo. This sequence was found in a person between 18 and 65 years old who received the Ad26.COV2.S COVID-19 vaccine or a placebo. V usage is TRBV29-1 and J usage is TRBJ1-1; D not resolved. The CDR3 here is CSVGPPHLRRDTEAFF. DNA for the CDR3: TGCAGCGTTGGCCCTCCACATTTGAGGCGGGACACTGAAGCTTTCTTT. Together with reference TRBV29-1 and TRBJ1-1, the CDR3 gives the full variable domain: SAVISQKPSRDICQRGTSLTIQCQVDSQVTMMFWYRQQPGQSLTLIATANQGSEATYESGFVIDKFPISRPNLTFSTLTVSNMSPEDSSIYLCSVGPPHLRRDTEAFFGQGTRLTVV.